The 27 T cell receptor beta chains below come from one sample, sequenced in a study of CD8 T cells in ankylosing spondylitis. Study-level findings and limits: Apparently characteristic of ankylosing spondylitis blood was a TCR beta motif (roughly eight highly homologous variants).

TCRdb processed the 5' RACE reads anew with MiXCR; each CDR3 protein has one entry. The data show 450,000 to 550,000 distinct CDR3 sequences, with 5.3% seen just once and under 4.5% held by the top ten. The antigens for these receptors are not known. The sequenced sample was blood, either unsorted or a sorted T cell fraction (not recorded which). The receptors shown here come from a male donor with ankylosing spondylitis.

The sample holds many counts of this clonotype. The V gene is TRBV5-1, the J gene TRBJ1-2, with D hard to call. The V gene's germline CDR1 is SGHRS and CDR2 YFSETQ. The CDR3 covers 13 residues. V lost 2 bases and J 1 base, leaving 6 bases between the germline ends. CDR3: CASSFLRNYGYTF. CDR3 nucleotide sequence: TGCGCCAGCAGCTTTCTGCGTAACTATGGCTACACCTTC.

This clonotype was seen ten or more times. V gene TRBV25-1 combines with J gene TRBJ2-5; D uncertain. This CDR3 region has 13 residues. CDR1 and CDR2 (germline): MGHDK, SYGVNS. V lost 10 bases, J lost 10 bases, and 22 bases lay in between. For the CDR3, the DNA is TGTGCCACCCTCGGACGGTCAAGAGTGGGCCAGTACTTC. Amino acids: CATLGRSRVGQYF.

This clonotype was counted at least ten times. The chain couples TRBV7-2 to TRBJ1-5; 10 bases align to TRBD1. The J segment lost 4 bases and the V segment lost 2 bases, leaving 5 bases of the junction unmatched. The CDR3 contains 16 residues. Looked up from germline, CDR1 is SGHTA and CDR2 is FQGNSA. CDR3 sequence: CASSLYGTGANQPQHF. CDR3 DNA: TGTGCCAGCAGCTTATACGGGACAGGGGCGAATCAGCCCCAGCATTTT. The entire variable domain, with the rest obtained from reference TRBV7-2 and TRBJ1-5, is as follows: GAGVSQSPSNKVTEKGKDVELRCDPISGHTALYWYRQSLGQGLEFLIYFQGNSAPDKSGLPSDRFSAERTGGSVSTLTIQRTQQEDSAVYLCASSLYGTGANQPQHFGDGTRLSIL.

This clonotype was observed many times. The chain carries TRBV27 and TRBJ2-2; perhaps TRBD1 as D (6 bases). V was pared by 3 bases and J by 5 bases, with 16 bases between. Germline assignment: CDR1 MNHEY and CDR2 SMNVEV (reference sequence). The CDR3 spans 16 residues. Written as DNA, the CDR3 is TGTGCCAGCAGTTTGGGGGCAGGGAGTAGGACCGGGGAGCTGTTTTTT. As protein: CASSLGAGSRTGELFF.

The table lists this clonotype with many counts. The rearrangement links TRBV9 to TRBJ1-1; TRBD1 agrees at 7 bases. Germline lookup yields CDR1 SGDLS and CDR2 YYNGEE. With V trimmed by 4 bases and J by 11 bases, 17 bases remained unmatched. CDR3 length: 15 amino acids. CDR3 nucleotide sequence: TGTGCCAGCAGCTCGAGGGGACAGCTGAACAAAGGGGCTTTCTTT. Translating it yields CASSSRGQLNKGAFF.

In its sample, this clonotype was seen many times. CDR3 DNA sequence: TGCAGCGTTGGAGGGGCGGATAGCAATCAGCCCCAGCATTTT. Amino acids: CSVGGADSNQPQHF. V is TRBV29-1 and J is TRBJ1-5, with D perhaps matching TRBD1 (5 bases). The CDR3 consists of 14 residues. Looked up from germline, CDR1 is SQVTM and CDR2 is ANQGSEA. V lost 4 bases and J 0 bases, leaving 10 bases between the germline ends.

This clonotype was detected ten times or more. Written as DNA, the CDR3 is TGTGCCAGCAGCGTTACTAGCGGGGGAGATACGCAGTATTTT. Encoded protein: CASSVTSGGDTQYF. The gene calls are TRBV9 and TRBJ2-3; TRBD2 matches 11 bases. Germline V lookup: CDR1 SGDLS, CDR2 YYNGEE. V was clipped by 2 bases and J by 5 bases; unmatched bases: 1. The CDR3 extends over 14 amino acids.

The table lists this clonotype with many counts. This sequence joins TRBV7-6 and TRBJ2-7; 9 positions match TRBD1. This CDR3 has 14 residues. J gave up 3 bases and V 5 bases, and 5 bases lay outside the gene matches. The V gene's germline CDR1 is SGHVS and CDR2 FNYEAQ. CDR3 coding DNA: TGTGCCAGCAGCGAACGGGACAGGGACTACGAGCAGTACTTC. Its translation: CASSERDRDYEQYF.

This clonotype was observed at least ten times. The chain joins TRBV24-1 to TRBJ2-5; 9 positions match TRBD1. CDR3 size: 15 residues. After removal of 10 bases from V and 1 base from J, the junction contained 9 bases not matched to a gene. The V gene's germline CDR1 is KGHDR and CDR2 SFDVKD. CDR3 region: CATSTTGGPQETQYF. Written as DNA, the CDR3 is TGTGCCACATCCACGACAGGGGGACCCCAAGAGACCCAGTACTTC.

Comment on this clonotype: This may be a read error, as it is one base from a much larger clone. The chain links TRBV4-3 to TRBJ2-7, with 12 positions matching TRBD1. The J call may be mistaken, given a closer DNA end match to TRBJ2-1. Germline lookup yields CDR1 LGHNA and CDR2 YSLEER. This CDR3 has 15 amino acids. The CDR3 spells CASSQPGQGAGEQFF. Written as DNA, the CDR3 is TGCGCCAGCAGCCAACCGGGACAGGGGGCGGGGGAGCAGTTCTTC.

Only a few counts were recorded for this clonotype. The chain is built from TRBV20-1 and TRBJ2-1; TRBD2 matches at 7 bases. J lost 0 bases, V lost 3 bases, and 11 bases had no gene match. CDR3 length: 17 amino acids. Germline CDR1 reads DFQATT; CDR2 reads SNEGSKA (reference sequence). The DNA of the CDR3 is TGCAGTGCTAGTTCTTCTTCAGCGGGGAGCTCCTACAATGAGCAGTTCTTC. Translated: CSASSSSAGSSYNEQFF.

J is TRBJ2-7 and V is TRBV3-1; D is perhaps TRBD1 (6 bases). V gave up 2 bases and J gave up 0 bases, with 8 bases separating them. Germline assignment: CDR1 LGHDT and CDR2 YNNKEL (reference sequence). This CDR3 region has 14 residues. The chain's CDR3 is CASSQTGPSYEQYF. The CDR3 DNA reads TGTGCCAGCAGCCAAACAGGGCCCTCCTACGAGCAGTACTTC.

This clonotype was seen ten or more times. The genes are TRBV20-1 and TRBJ1-1; D is uncertain. The CDR3 is made up of 13 amino acids. Trimming removed 3 bases at V and 0 bases at J, with 8 bases between. Per the germline V gene, CDR1 is DFQATT and CDR2 is SNEGSKA (reference sequence). CDR3 nucleotide sequence: TGCAGTGCTAGTAGGCGAATGAACACTGAAGCTTTCTTT. It codes for CSASRRMNTEAFF.

The table lists this clonotype with many counts. The chain employs TRBV7-2 and TRBJ2-3, with 8 bases identical to TRBD1. After removal of 4 bases from V and 4 bases from J, the junction contained 7 bases not matched to a gene. CDR1 and CDR2 (germline): SGHTA, FQGNSA. The CDR3 loop spans 15 amino acids. Here the CDR3 DNA reads TGTGCCAGCAGCTCCCGACAGGGGTTCCCAGATACGCAGTATTTT. This translates into CASSSRQGFPDTQYF.

This clonotype was recorded many times. The chain couples TRBV7-9 to TRBJ2-1, with 9 bases matching TRBD2. CDR1 and CDR2 (germline): SEHNR, FQNEAQ (reference sequence). V was pared by 5 bases and J by 4 bases, with 9 bases of the junction left unmatched. This CDR3 spans 16 amino acids. The CDR3, as DNA: TGTGCCAGCAGCCAGACGCTAGCGGGACTATACAATGAGCAGTTCTTC. This encodes CASSQTLAGLYNEQFF.

There are many counts of this clonotype. J is TRBJ1-2 and V is TRBV7-8; TRBD1 might be the D (6 bases). The CDR3 has 13 amino acids. With 5 bases removed from V and 7 bases from J, the gap between germline ends came to 14 bases. The germline CDR1 and CDR2 sequences are SGHVS and FQNEAQ. The CDR3 here is CASSLTEGGGYTF. The DNA for the CDR3 is TGTGCCAGCAGCCTTACGGAGGGGGGTGGCTACACCTTC.

The gene calls are TRBV7-3 and TRBJ2-1; D is perhaps TRBD1 (7 bases). This CDR3 is built from 15 residues. Germline values: CDR1 SGHTA, CDR2 FQGTGA. The ends were cut back, 1 base at V and 4 bases at J, with 11 bases in the middle. The CDR3 reads CASSLMEGAYNEQFF. CDR3 in DNA: TGTGCCAGCAGCTTAATGGAGGGGGCTTACAATGAGCAGTTCTTC.

This clonotype was counted at least ten times. This sequence joins TRBV7-3 and TRBJ2-1, with D possibly TRBD2 on 5 matching bases. V was trimmed by 5 bases and J by 0 bases, leaving 14 bases between them. Germline lookup yields CDR1 SGHTA and CDR2 FQGTGA. This CDR3 has 16 amino acids. The CDR3 DNA reads TGTGCCAGCAGCCCCTTTTTAGCGAGCTCCTACAATGAGCAGTTCTTC. Translated: CASSPFLASSYNEQFF.

This clonotype has ten or more counts. This chain joins TRBV5-1 and TRBJ1-1; perhaps TRBD1 as D (5 bases). Germline CDR1 SGHRS, CDR2 YFSETQ. V lost 4 bases to trimming and J lost 1 base, with 14 bases between them. The CDR3 is made up of 15 amino acids. Here the CDR3 reads CASSPQSTGNTEAFF. CDR3 DNA: TGCGCCAGCAGCCCTCAATCAACAGGGAACACTGAAGCTTTCTTT.

CDR3 nucleotides: TGTGCCAGTAGCGATCAGGGTGTCTACACCGGGGAGCTGTTTTTT. Amino acids: CASSDQGVYTGELFF. The J gene is TRBJ2-2, the V gene TRBV19; D might be TRBD1 (5 bases). V shed 6 bases and J shed 3 bases, with 14 bases lying between them. The CDR3 is made up of 15 amino acids. The germline gives CDR1 LNHDA, CDR2 SQIVND (reference sequence). Drawing the rest from reference TRBV19 and TRBJ2-2, the complete variable domain is DGGITQSPKYLFRKEGQNVTLSCEQNLNHDAMYWYRQDPGQGLRLIYYSQIVNDFQKGDIAEGYSVSREKKESFPLTVTSAQKNPTAFYLCASSDQGVYTGELFFGEGSRLTVL.

This clonotype was seen at least ten times. This rearrangement joins TRBV10-3 to TRBJ2-1, with 9 bases fitting TRBD1. The CDR3 extends over 15 amino acids. The J segment lost 2 bases and the V segment lost 7 bases, leaving 6 bases of the junction unmatched. The germline V gene encodes CDR1 ENHRY and CDR2 SYGVKD. The CDR3 DNA follows: TGTGCCATCAACAGGGACAGGGATACCTACAATGAGCAGTTCTTC. Translating it yields CAINRDRDTYNEQFF.

This clonotype has ten or more counts. This chain joins TRBV10-2 and TRBJ2-1; TRBD2 matches 14 bases. This CDR3 has 17 residues. Trimming removed 6 bases from V and 1 base from J; junction bases left unmatched: 5. Germline values: CDR1 WSHSY, CDR2 SAAADI. CDR3 amino acids: CASRGLAGVGSYNEQFF. CDR3 DNA: TGCGCCAGCAGGGGACTAGCGGGAGTCGGGTCCTACAATGAGCAGTTCTTC.

This clonotype was seen only a few times. This rearrangement joins TRBV18 to TRBJ2-1; unclear D gene. The CDR3 runs 17 residues. CDR1 is KGHSH and CDR2 is LQKENI in the germline V gene. Trimming pared 1 base from V and 0 bases from J, leaving 13 bases between. CDR3 loop: CASSPQAHAYSYNEQFF. CDR3 DNA: TGTGCCAGCTCACCACAGGCGCATGCCTACTCCTACAATGAGCAGTTCTTC.

On this clonotype itself: A much larger clone lies one base from this, so it may be a read error. The chain carries TRBV3-1 and TRBJ2-2; no reliable D call. Trimming stripped 2 bases from V and 0 bases from J, with 4 bases between. The germline V gene has CDR1 LGHDT and CDR2 YNNKEL (reference sequence). The CDR3 consists of 14 residues. The CDR3 nucleotides are TGTGCCAGCAGCCAATTAGCGAACACCGGGGAGCTGTTTTTT. Residues: CASSQLANTGELFF. Supplemented by reference TRBV3-1 and TRBJ2-2, the full variable domain reads DTAVSQTPKYLVTQMGNDKSIKCEQNLGHDTMYWYKQDSKKFLKIMFSYNNKELIINETVPNRFSPKSPDKAHLNLHINSLELGDSAVYFCASSQLANTGELFFGEGSRLTVL.

In this sample, this clonotype turned up many times. The V gene is TRBV15, the J gene TRBJ2-1, with D possibly being TRBD1 (6 bases). The V end was cut by 0 bases, the J end by 6 bases, with 15 bases between. Germline CDR1 reads LNHNV; CDR2 reads YYDKDF (reference sequence). The CDR3 is 16 residues long. The CDR3 here is CATSREGQGKRNEQFF. CDR3 sequence (DNA): TGTGCCACCAGCAGAGAGGGCCAGGGGAAACGCAATGAGCAGTTCTTC.

This clonotype was recorded a few times. The chain is built from TRBV6-5 and TRBJ1-4, with 8 bases identical to TRBD1. Trimming took 1 base from V and 7 from J; bases not matched to a gene: 8. Germline values: CDR1 MNHEY, CDR2 SVGAGI. The CDR3 has 16 amino acids. CDR3 nucleotide sequence: TGTGCCAGCAGTTACTTAGCCGGGACAGGAATTGAAAAACTGTTTTTT. It codes for CASSYLAGTGIEKLFF.

Many counts were recorded for this clonotype. It is likely a read error, because the conserved phenylalanine at the end of the CDR3 is missing. This chain uses TRBV6-5 with TRBJ1-4, with TRBD1 matching 7 bases. This CDR3 has 18 amino acids. Trimming took 0 bases from V and 7 from J; bases not matched to a gene: 14. CDR1 and CDR2 from the germline V gene are MNHEY and SVGAGI. The CDR3 coding sequence is TGTGCCAGCAGTTACTCGAAGTTAGGGGGCGATGACCCTGAAAAACTGTTTATT. Translation gives CASSYSKLGGDDPEKLFI.